This T cell receptor (beta chain) was obtained from a study of regulatory T cells in long-lasting Graves disease. Time point noted: newly diagnosed GD, antithyroid drugs for less than 3 months. The authors made the TCR library using RNA they extracted from PBMCs. To make TCR beta libraries, researchers used iRepertoire HTBI primers and Arm-PCR of CDR3 regions. TCRdb reanalysed the multiplex PCR reads using MiXCR and keeps one entry per CDR3 protein. The sample shows a few hundred thousand distinct CDR3 sequences, approximately 12% of them seen only once. This clonotype showed up just a few times. V was trimmed by 1 base and J by 6 bases, leaving 6 bases between them. CDR1 is MGHRA and CDR2 is YSYEKL in the germline V gene. This CDR3 has 13 amino acids. The data also belong to a second study, concerning T cells in Graves' hyperthyroidism and ophthalmopathy.

The rearrangement joins TRBV4-1 to TRBJ2-2; unclear D gene. Sequences were derived from peripheral blood mononuclear cells (PBMCs), sampled at new diagnosis, from a patient treated with antithyroid drugs. This TCR came from a woman aged 18 to 35 with Graves disease. For the CDR3, the DNA is TGCGCCAGCAGCCAAGTCGCCGCCGGGGAGCTGTTTTTT. It encodes CASSQVAAGELFF.